This TCR beta chain was documented in a study of tumor-infiltrating lymphocytes in primary liver carcinoma. From around 0.5 ug of total RNA, TCR beta-specific cDNA was reverse-transcribed using a constant-region primer. For TCR beta, libraries were produced by three nested multiplex PCR rounds using slightly modified ARM-PCR. The first two PCR rounds used TRBV1-TRBV30 forward primers with a C-beta reverse primer, about 10 cycles each. TCRdb analysed the multiplex PCR reads with MiXCR anew, one entry per CDR3 protein. The table records about 120,000 distinct CDR3 sequences, approximately 68% of them present only once. Taking about 18-31 mg of unsorted bulk tissue, the authors co-extracted RNA and DNA. Patients carried chronic HBV infection without prior treatment. The CDR3 consists of 18 residues. Germline V lookup: CDR1 MNHEY, CDR2 SVGAGI. With respect to this clonotype: The conserved closing phenylalanine or tryptophan is absent in this CDR3, likely reflecting a read error.

The chain carries TRBV6-5 and TRBJ2-6; TRBD2 agrees at 11 bases. The source is a woman in her fifties or sixties with primary liver carcinoma and hepatitis B virus infection. Sample: tumor-adjacent normal liver tissue. The CDR3 DNA sequence: TGTGCCAGCAGTTACCGACTAGCGGGGCCCTCTGAGGCCAACGTCCTGACTTTA. Translating gives CASSYRLAGPSEANVLTL.